Each of the 22 T cell receptor beta chains below was sequenced from the same sample in a study of T cells in Graves' hyperthyroidism and ophthalmopathy. RNA transcripts gave rise to amplified TCR beta CDR3 regions. First-round RT-PCR with HTBI primers amplified the TCR CDR3 region. One entry per CDR3 protein results from TCRdb running MiXCR on the multiplex PCR reads. The top ten hold 15% to 17% of the sample, which has almost 350,000 distinct CDR3 sequences, around 18% seen once. The sample consisted of blood. The receptor set was obtained from a middle-aged woman with Graves' ophthalmopathy.

This clonotype was detected many times. The rearrangement links TRBV28 to TRBJ2-5; 9 bases match TRBD2. There are 17 residues in the CDR3. The junction had 11 bases not matched to a gene; V was cut back by 4 bases and J by 2 bases. In germline, CDR1 is MDHEN, CDR2 SYDVKM. The CDR3 reads CASSSYRLAEMQETQYF. CDR3 DNA: TGTGCCAGCAGTTCCTATCGACTAGCGGAAATGCAAGAGACCCAGTACTTC.

This clonotype was counted ten times or more. V usage is TRBV15 and J usage is TRBJ1-5; 7 positions agree with TRBD1. Germline CDR1 LNHNV, CDR2 YYDKDF (reference sequence). The length of the CDR3 is 16 residues. V was clipped by 3 bases and J by 11 bases; unmatched bases: 16. The CDR3 loop is CATSSAITGEDGSQHF. CDR3 bases: TGTGCCACCAGCAGCGCTATCACAGGGGAGGATGGGTCCCAGCATTTT. The whole variable domain, filled in from reference TRBV15 and TRBJ1-5, reads DAMVIQNPRYQVTQFGKPVTLSCSQTLNHNVMYWYQQKSSQAPKLLFHYYDKDFNNEADTPDNFQSRRPNTSFCFLDIRSPGLGDTAMYLCATSSAITGEDGSQHFGDGTRLSIL.

This clonotype was recorded at least ten times. The chain uses TRBV19 and TRBJ2-6; no clear D gene. CDR1 LNHDA and CDR2 SQIVND come from the germline V gene (reference sequence). This CDR3 is built from 13 residues. Trimming removed 5 bases from V and 3 bases from J, with 5 bases in between. In DNA, the CDR3 is TGTGCCAGTAGTGCAGGTGGGGCCAACGTCCTGACTTTC. Translated, it gives CASSAGGANVLTF.

In the case of this clonotype: This may arise from a read error, as a much more abundant clone is one base away. The gene calls are TRBV6-1 and TRBJ2-7; D not certain. V shed 7 bases and J shed 0 bases, with 1 base lying between them. Germline V gene lookup returns CDR1 MNHNS and CDR2 SASEGT. The CDR3 consists of 10 residues. This CDR3 reads CASNSYEQYF. The DNA for the CDR3 is TGTGCCAGCAACTCCTACGAGCAGTACTTC.

This clonotype was seen at least ten times. This chain joins TRBV4-2 and TRBJ2-7; TRBD2 matches 11 bases. CDR3 length equals 17 residues. Unmatched junction bases numbered 7, after V lost 1 base and J lost 2 bases. Germline CDR1 is LGHNA and CDR2 is YNFKEQ. DNA of the CDR3: TGTGCCAGCAGCCAAGGCCCACTAGCGGGAGTCACCTACGAGCAGTACTTC. Its protein product is CASSQGPLAGVTYEQYF.

Ten or more counts support this clonotype. The chain carries TRBV25-1 and TRBJ2-7, with 9 bases aligning to TRBD2. Germline CDR1 and CDR2: MGHDK and SYGVNS. J gave up 9 bases and V 3 bases, and 9 bases lay outside the gene matches. The CDR3 consists of 14 residues. This CDR3 is CASSDGTSLFGQYF. The CDR3 DNA follows: TGTGCCAGCAGTGATGGGACTAGCCTCTTCGGGCAGTACTTC.

This sequence joins TRBV6-1 and TRBJ1-1; tentative D call: TRBD1 (5 bases). Germline CDR1 MNHNS, CDR2 SASEGT. The ends were cut back, 5 bases at V and 4 bases at J, with 14 bases in the middle. This CDR3 has 14 residues. This CDR3 is CASSRDGWGTEAFF. CDR3 nucleotide sequence: TGTGCCAGCAGTCGGGACGGGTGGGGCACTGAAGCTTTCTTT.

This clonotype was counted at least ten times. The rearrangement joins TRBV18 to TRBJ1-5; no definite D call. Germline V gene lookup returns CDR1 KGHSH and CDR2 LQKENI. The V end lost 6 bases, the J end lost 7 bases, and 13 bases lay between the germline ends. The CDR3 has 13 residues. The CDR3 region has the DNA TGTGCCAGCTCCCCCAATTGGGAGCAGCCCCAGCATTTT. Its translation is CASSPNWEQPQHF.

The rearrangement links TRBV28 to TRBJ1-1, with D perhaps matching TRBD1 (6 bases). Germline V gene lookup returns CDR1 MDHEN and CDR2 SYDVKM. This CDR3 has 15 residues. The V end lost 6 bases, the J end lost 1 base, and 15 bases lay between the germline ends. In DNA, the CDR3 is TGTGCCAGCAGCTCCACCCCACAGGGGAACACTGAAGCTTTCTTT. Translation gives CASSSTPQGNTEAFF.

This clonotype was seen at least ten times. This chain connects TRBV20-1 to TRBJ1-2; 10 positions match TRBD1. Germline CDR1 reads DFQATT; CDR2 reads SNEGSKA (reference sequence). J gave up 4 bases and V 6 bases, and 14 bases lay outside the gene matches. CDR3 length equals 16 residues. CDR3 nucleotides: TGCAGTGCGACCCGGGACAGGGGATTGGGAGCCTATGGCTACACCTTC. Protein product: CSATRDRGLGAYGYTF.

At least ten counts were recorded for this clonotype. The V gene is TRBV7-9, the J gene TRBJ2-1, with 8 bases aligning to TRBD1. The CDR3 is made up of 15 amino acids. The germline gives CDR1 SEHNR, CDR2 FQNEAQ (reference sequence). V gave up 8 bases and J gave up 3 bases; unmatched junction bases: 9. The CDR3 sequence: CASGVSGTGYNEQFF. DNA of the CDR3: TGTGCCAGCGGCGTTTCCGGGACAGGCTACAATGAGCAGTTCTTC.

This clonotype showed up many times. This CDR3 reads CASSPVTGAYGYTF. CDR3 in DNA: TGTGCCAGCAGTCCCGTGACTGGGGCATATGGCTACACCTTC. This chain links TRBV12-3 or TRBV12-4 with TRBJ1-2; perhaps TRBD1 as D (5 bases). This CDR3 region has 14 residues. Trimming took off 5 bases at V and 5 bases at J, with 15 bases between the two ends.

The table lists this clonotype with many counts. The chain employs TRBV6-5 and TRBJ1-1; perhaps TRBD1 as D (6 bases). Germline V gene lookup returns CDR1 MNHEY and CDR2 SVGAGI. The CDR3 consists of 13 residues. The V and J ends lost 7 bases and 5 bases respectively, with 14 bases between them. The CDR3 bases are TGTGCCAGCAAATCACAGGGTGCAACTGAAGCTTTCTTT. The encoded protein is CASKSQGATEAFF.

This chain uses TRBV28 with TRBJ1-5, with 9 nucleotides matching TRBD1. CDR1 is MDHEN, CDR2 SYDVKM, per germline. The V segment lost 5 bases and the J segment 6 bases; nucleotides outside the gene matches: 5. The CDR3 is made up of 14 amino acids. Written as DNA, the CDR3 is TGTGCCAGCAGTATCGGGACAGGGCGTCAGCCCCAGCATTTT. Its protein product is CASSIGTGRQPQHF.

This clonotype appeared many times. The CDR3 region is CASGEGRLLGEQYF. The DNA of the CDR3 is TGCGCCAGCGGTGAGGGACGCTTACTTGGCGAGCAGTACTTC. The rearrangement uses TRBV5-1 and TRBJ2-7, with D perhaps given as TRBD1 or TRBD2 (5 bases each). Germline assignment: CDR1 SGHRS and CDR2 YFSETQ. CDR3 length: 14 residues. The ends were cut back, 7 bases at V and 6 bases at J, with 20 bases in the middle.

The chain is built from TRBV7-2 and TRBJ1-2; D is unresolved. V lost 5 bases, J lost 3 bases, and 10 bases lay in between. Looked up from germline, CDR1 is SGHTA and CDR2 is FQGNSA. This CDR3 is built from 13 residues. The CDR3 region is CASSQREDYGYTF. CDR3 nucleotide sequence: TGTGCCAGCAGCCAAAGAGAGGACTATGGCTACACCTTC.

This clonotype was recorded at least ten times. This chain joins TRBV4-2 and TRBJ1-5; a possible D gene is TRBD1 (6 bases). Trimming pared 0 bases from V and 7 bases from J, leaving 13 bases between. The germline CDR1 and CDR2 sequences are LGHNA and YNFKEQ. This CDR3 is built from 15 residues. The CDR3 DNA reads TGTGCCAGCAGCCAAGACGCCTACAGGGTGCAGCCCCAGCATTTT. It is translated as CASSQDAYRVQPQHF.

At least ten counts were recorded for this clonotype. This rearrangement joins TRBV6-2 or TRBV6-3 to TRBJ1-6; D not resolved. Deletions cut 2 bases from V and 8 bases from J, with 4 bases between. CDR3 length: 12 residues. CDR1 and CDR2 (germline): MNHEY, SVGEGT. The CDR3, as DNA: TGTGCCAGCAGTTACCGAGATTCACCCCTCCACTTT. The encoded protein is CASSYRDSPLHF.

There are many counts of this clonotype. The chain joins TRBV4-3 to TRBJ1-2; D remains ambiguous. The germline V gene encodes CDR1 LGHNA and CDR2 YSLEER. The CDR3 is 14 amino acids. Trimming left V 0 bases short and J 7 bases short, with 12 bases between. DNA for the CDR3: TGCGCCAGCAGCCAAGATATAGCACTCCCTGGCTACACCTTC. It specifies CASSQDIALPGYTF.

This clonotype was detected ten times or more. This rearrangement joins TRBV5-5 to TRBJ2-7; D not certain. The CDR3 is made up of 12 amino acids. Germline CDR1 and CDR2: SGHKS and YYEKEE (reference sequence). Trimming shortened V by 2 bases and J by 5 bases, and 8 bases separated the two germline ends. The CDR3 sequence is CASSFGQDEQYF. The CDR3 DNA reads TGTGCCAGCAGCTTTGGCCAAGACGAGCAGTACTTC.

This clonotype was counted at least ten times. The chain joins TRBV12-3 or TRBV12-4 to TRBJ1-1, with 8 bases lining up with TRBD1. V gave up 5 bases and J gave up 10 bases; unmatched junction bases: 6. The CDR3 has 12 residues. Here the CDR3 reads CASSRGQGRAFF. The CDR3 DNA sequence: TGTGCCAGCAGTCGCGGACAGGGTCGAGCTTTCTTT.

This clonotype was counted many times. The chain has TRBV28 and TRBJ2-2, with TRBD2 identical over 8 bases. With 6 bases clipped from V and 6 bases from J, the junction kept 12 bases outside the gene matches. The germline gives CDR1 MDHEN, CDR2 SYDVKM. The CDR3 spans 16 residues. The DNA of the CDR3 is TGTGCCAGCAGCCCCGGGGGGGGGTATAGAGCCGGGGAGCTGTTTTTT. Its translation: CASSPGGGYRAGELFF.